These T cell receptor beta chains were read from a single sample in a study of OX40 agonist ivuxolimab in advanced cancers. The assay was immunoSEQ multiplex PCR, and TCRdb's table has in-frame clones only and misses some. The table records 55,000 to 70,000 clones, around nine tenths of them present only once. This specimen was CD4+ or CD8+ T cells sorted from blood, taken in a trial of the OX40 agonist ivuxolimab. These receptors all stem from an adult with an advanced solid tumor such as melanoma, head and neck, liver or kidney cancer. Both conserved end residues are part of each CDR3. The D gene is left open where the match is weak. Clone size, where shown, is once, few, many, or a class for clones that have expanded.

DNA: TGCGCCAGACGTCGGGGGGGGTATTTT; CDR3: CARRRGGYF; D: TRBD2; size: .; J: TRBJ2-3; V: TRBV10-1
DNA: TGTGCCAGTAGTCCAGGACAGGGGGCAGCTGAAGCTTTCTTT; CDR3: CASSPGQGAAEAFF; D: TRBD1; size: .; J: TRBJ1-1; V: TRBV19
DNA: TGTGCCAGCAGCTTAGTCTTACAGGGTAGAACTAACACTGAAGCTTTCTTT; CDR3: CASSLVLQGRTNTEAFF; D: .; size: .; J: TRBJ1-1; V: TRBV11-2
DNA: TGTGCCAGCAGTGAAAATTCTATTCGGGTATTGAACACTGAAGCTTTCTTT; CDR3: CASSENSIRVLNTEAFF; D: .; size: .; J: TRBJ1-1; V: TRBV2
DNA: TGTGCCAGCAGTTTGGGACTATACAACACCGGGGAGCTGTTTTTT; CDR3: CASSLGLYNTGELFF; D: TRBD2; size: once; J: TRBJ2-2; V: TRBV27
DNA: TGTGCCATCACGAGTCAGGGAAATAATTCACCCCTCCACTTT; CDR3: CAITSQGNNSPLHF; D: .; size: few; J: TRBJ1-6; V: TRBV10-3
DNA: TGTGCCATCAGTGAGTTAACAGGGCTTCCCCAGGAGACCCAGTACTTC; CDR3: CAISELTGLPQETQYF; D: .; size: .; J: TRBJ2-5; V: TRBV10-3
DNA: TGCGCCAGCAGCTTTTCAGAGTTCGAGGCGGGGGAGACCCAGTACTTC; CDR3: CASSFSEFEAGETQYF; D: .; size: .; J: TRBJ2-5; V: TRBV5-1
DNA: TGTGCCAGCAGTGACGGGTCGGCCCACTATGGCTACACCTTC; CDR3: CASSDGSAHYGYTF; D: .; size: .; J: TRBJ1-2; V: TRBV6-4
DNA: TGTGCCAGCAGCTTTTCGGGAACTAATGAAAAACTGTTTTTT; CDR3: CASSFSGTNEKLFF; D: .; size: .; J: TRBJ1-4; V: TRBV11-2
DNA: TGTGCCAGCAGTTTTCGGTTGACGGGAGCGGACTATGGCTACACCTTC; CDR3: CASSFRLTGADYGYTF; D: .; size: .; J: TRBJ1-2; V: TRBV6-5
DNA: TGTGCCATCAGAGAACTAGCGGGGGGGCCAAATGAGCAGTTCTTC; CDR3: CAIRELAGGPNEQFF; D: TRBD2; size: .; J: TRBJ2-1; V: TRBV10-3
DNA: TGTGCCACTGGCCCGGGACAGGGTCTCTATGGCTACACCTTC; CDR3: CATGPGQGLYGYTF; D: TRBD1; size: once; J: TRBJ1-2; V: TRBV15
DNA: TGTGCCAGCAGCCGAATCCTTCAGTCGGGAGGGTCGTACAATGAGCAGTTCTTC; CDR3: CASSRILQSGGSYNEQFF; D: TRBD2; size: once; J: TRBJ2-1; V: TRBV5-6
DNA: TGTGCCAGCAACGCGGGGGTCTACGAGCAGTACTTC; CDR3: CASNAGVYEQYF; D: TRBD2; size: .; J: TRBJ2-7; V: TRBV7-9
DNA: TGTGCCAGCAGTTTCCGGACAGAGACCTATGGCTACACCTTC; CDR3: CASSFRTETYGYTF; D: .; size: .; J: TRBJ1-2; V: TRBV6-5
DNA: TGTGCCAGCAGCCCACCTATCCCTAGCACAGATACGCAGTATTTT; CDR3: CASSPPIPSTDTQYF; D: .; size: .; J: TRBJ2-3; V: TRBV7-2
DNA: TGTGCCAGCAGCTTAGCGGGTAGGACATCCACAACTAATGAAAAACTGTTTTTT; CDR3: CASSLAGRTSTTNEKLFF; D: .; size: .; J: TRBJ1-4; V: TRBV7-7
DNA: TGCGCCAGCAGCGGCGGGACAGGGACCTCCTACGAGCAGTACTTC; CDR3: CASSGGTGTSYEQYF; D: TRBD1; size: .; J: TRBJ2-7; V: TRBV5-1
DNA: TGTGCCAGCAGCCCACGGGACAGCTCCTACGAGCAGTACTTC; CDR3: CASSPRDSSYEQYF; D: TRBD1; size: once; J: TRBJ2-7; V: TRBV7-8
DNA: TGTGCCATCAGGTCAGGGGGCAATGAGCAGTTCTTC; CDR3: CAIRSGGNEQFF; D: TRBD1; size: .; J: TRBJ2-1; V: TRBV10-3
DNA: TGTGCCAGCAGCCTGGGACAGGGGGCCACCGGGGAGCTGTTTTTT; CDR3: CASSLGQGATGELFF; D: TRBD1; size: .; J: TRBJ2-2; V: TRBV6-5
DNA: TGTGCCAGCAGTTACTACGACAGCTCTGGAAACACCATATATTTT; CDR3: CASSYYDSSGNTIYF; D: .; size: once; J: TRBJ1-3; V: TRBV6-5
DNA: TGTGCCAGCAGCCAAGCCCATCTAGACACCATATATTTT; CDR3: CASSQAHLDTIYF; D: .; size: few; J: TRBJ1-3; V: TRBV14
DNA: TGTGCCAGCAGTGAAGCCCCAGGGGCATATGGCACAGATACGCAGTATTTT; CDR3: CASSEAPGAYGTDTQYF; D: .; size: .; J: TRBJ2-3; V: TRBV2
DNA: TGTGCCAGCAGCCTCGACACGAACACTGAAGCTTTCTTT; CDR3: CASSLDTNTEAFF; D: .; size: .; J: TRBJ1-1; V: TRBV7-6
DNA: TGTGCCAGCAGTCTACATGACAGGCCAGCGGTCTACGAGCAGTACTTC; CDR3: CASSLHDRPAVYEQYF; D: .; size: once; J: TRBJ2-7; V: TRBV27
DNA: TGCGCCAGCAGCTTGACAGGGTGGAATCAGCCCCAGCATTTT; CDR3: CASSLTGWNQPQHF; D: .; size: .; J: TRBJ1-5; V: TRBV5-1
DNA: TGTGCCAGCAGCCCAGGGACCAGGGCGACGCACACGGGGACCCAGTACTTC; CDR3: CASSPGTRATHTGTQYF; D: .; size: .; J: TRBJ2-5; V: TRBV7-6
DNA: TGTGCCAGCAGTGAAGTCAGGAGTCTAGCGGGCGAGACCCAGTACTTC; CDR3: CASSEVRSLAGETQYF; D: TRBD2; size: .; J: TRBJ2-5; V: TRBV6-4
DNA: TGTGCCAGCAGTTACTCAGCACCCAACTACGAGCAGTACTTC; CDR3: CASSYSAPNYEQYF; D: .; size: .; J: TRBJ2-7; V: TRBV6-6
DNA: TGTGCCAGCAGCTTGGGACTAGCGGTGACAGATACGCAGTATTTT; CDR3: CASSLGLAVTDTQYF; D: TRBD2; size: .; J: TRBJ2-3; V: TRBV5-4
DNA: TGTGCCAGCAGGGGAATTGGCCAGGGGCTAATACCCCTCCACTTT; CDR3: CASRGIGQGLIPLHF; D: .; size: once; J: TRBJ1-6; V: TRBV2
DNA: TGCGCCAGCCACCCGGAAGGCCGGGGCGAGCCTGAAGCTTTCTTT; CDR3: CASHPEGRGEPEAFF; D: .; size: .; J: TRBJ1-1; V: TRBV5-1
DNA: TGCGCCAGCAGCCAAGAGAGTCTAGCGGTCAATGAGCAGTTCTTC; CDR3: CASSQESLAVNEQFF; D: TRBD2; size: .; J: TRBJ2-1; V: TRBV4-3
DNA: TGTGCCAGCAGCTCCCCCGGGACCCAAGAGACCCAGTACTTC; CDR3: CASSSPGTQETQYF; D: .; size: .; J: TRBJ2-5; V: TRBV7-9
DNA: TGTGCCAGCAGTGAAGTAACCCCGGACAGGGGTGATTCACCCCTCCACTTT; CDR3: CASSEVTPDRGDSPLHF; D: TRBD1; size: .; J: TRBJ1-6; V: TRBV6-1
DNA: TGCGCCAGCAGCTTGGAACAGCGCTACGAGCAGTACTTC; CDR3: CASSLEQRYEQYF; D: .; size: .; J: TRBJ2-7; V: TRBV5-1
DNA: TGTGCCAGCGGCTCAGGACACTTAGGATCTAGCGAGCAGTACTTC; CDR3: CASGSGHLGSSEQYF; D: .; size: once; J: TRBJ2-7; V: TRBV9
DNA: TGTGCCAGCAGCTTAAATCCAGGGGGCGAGGGCTACACCTTC; CDR3: CASSLNPGGEGYTF; D: TRBD1; size: .; J: TRBJ1-2; V: TRBV11-2
DNA: TGCGCCAGCAGCCCATCCGGGACAGGGCATTACAATGAGCAGTTCTTC; CDR3: CASSPSGTGHYNEQFF; D: TRBD1; size: .; J: TRBJ2-1; V: TRBV4-1
DNA: TGTGCCAGCAGCTCACCCGGCGGCGGGGCAACTAATGAAAAACTGTTTTTT; CDR3: CASSSPGGGATNEKLFF; D: .; size: .; J: TRBJ1-4; V: TRBV11-2
DNA: TGTGCCAGCAGTCCCCTAGCGGGGAGTACCTACGAGCAGTACTTC; CDR3: CASSPLAGSTYEQYF; D: TRBD2; size: once; J: TRBJ2-7; V: TRBV5-4
DNA: TGTGCTAGCAGCTTAGGGGAGTATTGGGATGAGCAGTTCTTC; CDR3: CASSLGEYWDEQFF; D: .; size: .; J: TRBJ2-1; V: TRBV7-7
DNA: TGTGCCAGCAGCCCCCCCGCGGGGAACGAAAAACTGTTTTTT; CDR3: CASSPPAGNEKLFF; D: .; size: .; J: TRBJ1-4; V: TRBV9